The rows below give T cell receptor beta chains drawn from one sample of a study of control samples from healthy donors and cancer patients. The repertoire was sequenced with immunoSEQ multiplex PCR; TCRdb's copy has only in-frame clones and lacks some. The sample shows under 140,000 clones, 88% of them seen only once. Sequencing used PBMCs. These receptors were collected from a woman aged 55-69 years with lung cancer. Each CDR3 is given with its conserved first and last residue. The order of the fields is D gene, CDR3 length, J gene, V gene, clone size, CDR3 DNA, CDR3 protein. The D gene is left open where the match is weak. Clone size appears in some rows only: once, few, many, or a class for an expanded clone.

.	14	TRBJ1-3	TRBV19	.	TGTGCCAGTAGTGAGACAGGCCACGGAAACACCATATATTTT	CASSETGHGNTIYF
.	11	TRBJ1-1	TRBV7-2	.	TGTGCCAGCAGCAAAGTGGGTGAAGCTTTCTTT	CASSKVGEAFF
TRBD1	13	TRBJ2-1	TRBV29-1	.	TGCAGCGACGCCCACCGACAGGGTCTTGAGCAGTTCTTC	CSDAHRQGLEQFF
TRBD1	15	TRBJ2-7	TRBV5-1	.	TGCGCCAGCAGCTTAAACCGACAGGGTCCGTACGAGCAGTACTTC	CASSLNRQGPYEQYF
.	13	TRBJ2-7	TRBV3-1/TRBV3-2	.	TGTGCCAGCAGCCAAGGACGGACCTACGAGCAGTACTTC	CASSQGRTYEQYF
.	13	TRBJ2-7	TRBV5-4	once	TGTGCCAGCAGCCCCGGACAGTTCGGCGAGCAGTACTTC	CASSPGQFGEQYF
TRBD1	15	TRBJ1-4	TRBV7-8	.	TGTGCCAGCAGCGACGGACAGGGTTTAGATGAAAAACTGTTTTTT	CASSDGQGLDEKLFF
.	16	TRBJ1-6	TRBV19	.	TGTGCCAGTAGTATTGGAAGAGGGTCCTATAATTCACCCCTCCACTTT	CASSIGRGSYNSPLHF
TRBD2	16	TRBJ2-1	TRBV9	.	TGTGCCAGCAGCCCTAGCGGGGGTATGTCCTACAATGAGCAGTTCTTC	CASSPSGGMSYNEQFF
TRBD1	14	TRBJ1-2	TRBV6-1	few	TGTGCCAGCAGTGATAAGGGACAGGCCTATGGCTACACCTTC	CASSDKGQAYGYTF
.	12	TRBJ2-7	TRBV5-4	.	TGTGCCAGCAGCTTAGTGGGCAGGGAGCAGTACTTC	CASSLVGREQYF
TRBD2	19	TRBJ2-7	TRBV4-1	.	TGCGCCAGCAGCCAAGATCCCGCAGGCAATACCGGGGGGGCCCGGGAGCAGTACTTC	CASSQDPAGNTGGAREQYF
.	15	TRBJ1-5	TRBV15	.	TGTGCCACCAGCAGCTTGTCCAGGGGTAATCAGCCCCAGCATTTT	CATSSLSRGNQPQHF
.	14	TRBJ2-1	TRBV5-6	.	TGTGCCAGCAGCCCCCCCGGGGCGAGGGGTGAGCAGTTCTTC	CASSPPGARGEQFF
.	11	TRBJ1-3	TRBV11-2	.	TGTGCCAGCAGCTCCGAGCTCCACCTATATTTT	CASSSELHLYF
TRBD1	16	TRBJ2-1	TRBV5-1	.	TGCGCCAGCAGCTTGTCCGGGACAGGGTATAGCAATGAGCAGTTCTTC	CASSLSGTGYSNEQFF
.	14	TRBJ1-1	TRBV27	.	TGTGCCAGCATGGGGGGGCTGTTTAACACTGAAGCTTTCTTT	CASMGGLFNTEAFF
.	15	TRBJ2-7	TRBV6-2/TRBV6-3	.	TGTGCCAGCAGTTACACACAGGCCCGTACCTACGAGCAGTACTTC	CASSYTQARTYEQYF
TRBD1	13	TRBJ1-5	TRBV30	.	TGTGCCTGGAGGGACAGGGGGCACCAGCCCCAGCATTTT	CAWRDRGHQPQHF
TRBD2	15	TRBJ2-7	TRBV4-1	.	TGCGCCAGCAGCCAAGATCTAGCGGGGTTCTACGAGCAGTACTTC	CASSQDLAGFYEQYF
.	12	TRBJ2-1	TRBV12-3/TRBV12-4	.	TGTGCCAGCAGTTTACTTCCGGGGGAGATTTTCTTC	CASSLLPGEIFF
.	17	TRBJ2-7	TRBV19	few	TGTGCCAGTAGTATTTCTCTCGGACAGGACTACTCCTACGAGCAGTACTTC	CASSISLGQDYSYEQYF
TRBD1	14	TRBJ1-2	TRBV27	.	TGTGCCAGCGCTTGGGTACAGGGGAGCTATGGCTACACCTTC	CASAWVQGSYGYTF
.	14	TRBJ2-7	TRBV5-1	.	TGCGCCAGCAGCTCCGGGACTCCCTCCTACGAGCAGTACTTC	CASSSGTPSYEQYF
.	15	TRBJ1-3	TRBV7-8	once	TGTGCCAGCAGCTTAGTAACGGGCAGAGGAAACACCATATATTTT	CASSLVTGRGNTIYF
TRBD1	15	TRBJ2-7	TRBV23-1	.	TGCGCCAGCAGTCAACGAGCAGGGGGTGACTACGAGCAGTACTTC	CASSQRAGGDYEQYF
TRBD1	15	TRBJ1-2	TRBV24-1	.	TGTGCCACCAGTGATCCCTCGGAGGGGGCCTATGGCTACACCTTC	CATSDPSEGAYGYTF
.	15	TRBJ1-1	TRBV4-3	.	TGCGCCAGCAGCCAAGATCACGGGGGACGGATTGAAGCTTTCTTT	CASSQDHGGRIEAFF
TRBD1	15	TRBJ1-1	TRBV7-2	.	TGTGCCAGCAGGGATCGACAGGGGCAGAACACTGAAGCTTTCTTT	CASRDRQGQNTEAFF
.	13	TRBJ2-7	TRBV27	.	TGTGCCAGCAGTTTAATGTTCTCCTACGAGCAGTACTTC	CASSLMFSYEQYF
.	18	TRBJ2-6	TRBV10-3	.	TGTGCCATCAGTGACCCCCTCTCGCGCGTCTCTGGGGCCAACGTCCTGACTTTC	CAISDPLSRVSGANVLTF
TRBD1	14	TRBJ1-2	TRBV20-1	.	TGCAGTGCTAGTGAGGGGACAGTGGGCTATGGCTACACCTTC	CSASEGTVGYGYTF
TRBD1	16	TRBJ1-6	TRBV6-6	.	TGTGCCAGCAGTTACCACCGGGACAGGCATAATTCACCCCTCCACTTT	CASSYHRDRHNSPLHF
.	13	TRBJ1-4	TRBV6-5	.	TGTGCCAGCAGTTTCGACTCAAATGAAAAACTGTTTTTT	CASSFDSNEKLFF
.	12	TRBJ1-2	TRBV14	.	TGTGCCAGCAGCCAGGGTAACTATGGCTACACCTTC	CASSQGNYGYTF
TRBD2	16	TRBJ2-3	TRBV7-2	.	TGTGCCAGCAGCAGGTTACTAGCGGGGGTGGCAGATACGCAGTATTTT	CASSRLLAGVADTQYF
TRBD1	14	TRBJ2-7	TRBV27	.	TGTGCCAGCAGTTTTCACCGGGACAGCTACGAGCAGTACTTC	CASSFHRDSYEQYF